This TCR beta chain was retrieved from a study of cytomegalovirus exposure and HLA in healthy donors. The CDR3 contains 16 residues. The V and J ends lost 3 bases and 0 bases respectively, with 13 bases between them. Germline V gene lookup returns CDR1 SGHTS and CDR2 YDEGEE. Healthy donors of bone marrow made up the group. Primers: 60 Vbeta forward and 13 Jbeta reverse. The method was immunoSEQ multiplex PCR; TCRdb's version includes in-frame clones alone and lacks a portion of them. Among 200,000 to 250,000 clones listed, about 80% were seen once. Study-wide results and caveats: Most TCR sequences were seen very rarely across donors, but some public TCRs occurred in many. Accurate predictions that matched the HLA-A and HLA-B alleles of most subjects were reportedly made from TCR beta sequences. An Asian-associated ancestry cluster reportedly showed fewer N-insertions than the roughly 600-donor mean in a later analysis.

Only one count was recorded for this clone. Its specificity is unknown. This chain joins TRBV5-8 and TRBJ1-3; TRBD1 might be the D (5 bases). The sequenced sample was PBMCs. The sequence was obtained from a woman in her fifties or sixties in good health and CMV-seropositive. Written as DNA, the CDR3 is TGTGCCAGCAGCTCCAGACAGTTCCTCTCTGGAAACACCATATATTTT. Amino acid sequence: CASSSRQFLSGNTIYF.